This TCR beta chain was recorded in a study of human T cells and chemical hapten exposure. Stated time point: patch test 2, 6 weeks after DPC sensitization. Treatment denoted: therapeutic diphenylcyclopropenone sensitization with weekly scalp DPC. This clonotype was counted a few times. The CDR3 sequence is 15 residues long. CDR1 MDHEN and CDR2 SYDVKM come from the germline V gene. V dropped 6 bases and J dropped 6 bases, with 15 bases sitting between them. Via MiXCR, TCRdb re-called the RACE reads, giving one row per CDR3 protein. The sample comprises some 57,000 distinct CDR3 sequences, about 10% of which are singletons, and 1.5% to 2% rests with the top ten.

Sequenced material: whole blood, taken in connection with sensitization to the hapten diphenylcyclopropenone (DPC). The clonotype originates from a woman in her forties or fifties with alopecia areata. Some clones in this sample may be carry-over from other donors' samples. This chain uses TRBV28 with TRBJ1-6, with a possible D match to TRBD1 (6 bases). The CDR3 DNA sequence: TGTGCCAGCAGGAGGGGGACCAACTTTAATTCACCCCTCCACTTT. Encoded protein: CASRRGTNFNSPLHF. The full variable domain, in which reference TRBV28 and TRBJ1-6 provide the parts outside the CDR3, is DVKVTQSSRYLVKRTGEKVFLECVQDMDHENMFWYRQDPGLGLRLIYFSYDVKMKEKGDIPEGYSVSREKKERFSLILESASTNQTSMYLCASRRGTNFNSPLHFGNGTRLTVT.